This TCR beta chain was sequenced during a study of regulatory T cells in long-lasting Graves disease. The time point was: newly diagnosed GD, antithyroid drugs for less than 3 months. RNA extracted from PBMCs served as the sequencing template. From an endocrinology department in Xi'an, China, came the patients. This clonotype was recorded at least ten times. Germline lookup yields CDR1 DFQATT and CDR2 SNEGSKA (reference sequence). After removal of 1 base from V and 0 bases from J, the junction contained 2 bases not matched to a gene. This CDR3 region has 14 residues. iRepertoire HTBI primers and Arm-PCR of CDR3 regions built TCR beta libraries. A single record per CDR3 protein comes from TCRdb applying MiXCR to the multiplex PCR reads. The sample lists 420,000 or so distinct CDR3 sequences, approximately 16% occurring once. In addition, the sample was reused for a study of T cells in Graves' hyperthyroidism and ophthalmopathy.

This material consisted of peripheral blood mononuclear cells (PBMCs), taken at new diagnosis, from a patient treated with antithyroid drugs. The sequence was collected from a woman aged 18-29 years with Graves disease. The chain employs TRBV20-1 and TRBJ1-2; 7 positions agree with TRBD1. The CDR3 loop is CSARGGQTNYGYTF. CDR3 in DNA: TGCAGTGCTAGAGGGGGACAGACTAACTATGGCTACACCTTC.